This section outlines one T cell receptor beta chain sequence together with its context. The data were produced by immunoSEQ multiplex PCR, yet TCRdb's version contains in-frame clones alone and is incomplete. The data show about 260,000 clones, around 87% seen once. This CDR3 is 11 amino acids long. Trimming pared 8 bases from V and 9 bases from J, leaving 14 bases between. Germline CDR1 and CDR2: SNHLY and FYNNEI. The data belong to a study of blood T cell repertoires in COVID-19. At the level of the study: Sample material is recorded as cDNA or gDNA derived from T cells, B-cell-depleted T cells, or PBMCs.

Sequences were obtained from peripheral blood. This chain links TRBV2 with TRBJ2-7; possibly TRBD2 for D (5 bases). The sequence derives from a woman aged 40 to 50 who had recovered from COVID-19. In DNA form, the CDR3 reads TGTGCCAGCGGACTCCTACGAGTGCAGTACTTC. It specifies CASGLLRVQYF.